This entry features one TCR beta chain sequence. TCRdb keeps only in-frame clones here, not all; method: immunoSEQ multiplex PCR. The data contain around 80,000 clones, roughly 80% of them singletons. The sample is drawn from a study of blood T cell repertoires in COVID-19. Study overall: The United States, Italy and Spain provided the acute and convalescent COVID-19 samples. The cDNA or gDNA used as material had been derived from T cells, B-cell-depleted T cells, or PBMCs.

Source material: peripheral blood. The TCR comes from an elderly woman with active or convalescent COVID-19.

CDR3 DNA: TGTGCCAGCAGCTCCGGACTCCCTGAGGGCAATCAGCCCCAGCATTTT. It translates to CASSSGLPEGNQPQHF. The chain joins TRBV3-1 (or the pseudogene TRBV3-2) to TRBJ1-5; D is unresolved. The ends were cut back, 5 bases at V and 2 bases at J, with 16 bases in the middle. Germline V gene data show CDR1 as LGHDT and CDR2 as YNNKEL (reference sequence). CDR3 length: 16 residues.